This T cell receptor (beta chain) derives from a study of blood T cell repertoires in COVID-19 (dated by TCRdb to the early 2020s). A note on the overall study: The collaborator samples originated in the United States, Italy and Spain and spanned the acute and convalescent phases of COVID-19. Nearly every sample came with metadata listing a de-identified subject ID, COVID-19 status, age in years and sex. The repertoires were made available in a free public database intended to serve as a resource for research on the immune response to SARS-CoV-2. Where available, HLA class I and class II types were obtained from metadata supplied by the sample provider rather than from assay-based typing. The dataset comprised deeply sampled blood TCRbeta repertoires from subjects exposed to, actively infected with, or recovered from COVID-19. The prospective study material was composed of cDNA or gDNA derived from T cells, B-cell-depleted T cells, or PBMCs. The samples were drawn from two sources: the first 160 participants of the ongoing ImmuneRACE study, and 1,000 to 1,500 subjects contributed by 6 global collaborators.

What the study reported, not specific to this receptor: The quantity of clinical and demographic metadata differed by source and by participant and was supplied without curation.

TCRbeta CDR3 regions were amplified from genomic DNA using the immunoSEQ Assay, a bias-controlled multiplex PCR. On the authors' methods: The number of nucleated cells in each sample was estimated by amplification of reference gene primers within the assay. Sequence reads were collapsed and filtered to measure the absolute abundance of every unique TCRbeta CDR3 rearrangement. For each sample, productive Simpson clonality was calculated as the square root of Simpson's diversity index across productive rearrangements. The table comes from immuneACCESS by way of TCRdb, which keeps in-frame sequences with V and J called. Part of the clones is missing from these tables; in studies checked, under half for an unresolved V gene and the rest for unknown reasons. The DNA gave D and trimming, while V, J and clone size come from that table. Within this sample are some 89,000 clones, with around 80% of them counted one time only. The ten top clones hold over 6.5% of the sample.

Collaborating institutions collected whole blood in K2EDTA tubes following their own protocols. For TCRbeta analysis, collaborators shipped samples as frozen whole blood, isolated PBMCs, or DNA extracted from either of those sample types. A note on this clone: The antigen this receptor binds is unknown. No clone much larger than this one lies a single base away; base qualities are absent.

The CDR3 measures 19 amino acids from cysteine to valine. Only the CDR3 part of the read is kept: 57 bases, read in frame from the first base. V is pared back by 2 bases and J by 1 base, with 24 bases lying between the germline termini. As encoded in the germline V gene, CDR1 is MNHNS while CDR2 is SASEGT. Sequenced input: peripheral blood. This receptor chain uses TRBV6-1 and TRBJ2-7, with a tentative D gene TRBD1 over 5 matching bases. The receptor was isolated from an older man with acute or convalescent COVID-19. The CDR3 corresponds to CASSELGPLQYSYSYEQYV. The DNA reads TGTGCCAGCAGTGAATTGGGGCCCTTACAGTACAGCTATTCCTACGAGCAGTACGTC.